This TCR beta chain comes out of a study of response to subunit inactivated influenza vaccine. This clonotype was recorded many times. TCRdb ran MiXCR on the RT-PCR reads and lists one entry per CDR3 protein. The table records 400,000 to 650,000 distinct CDR3 sequences, approximately 7.8% of them present only once. Trimming took 5 bases from V and 4 from J; bases not matched to a gene: 4. CDR3 size: 14 residues. The rearrangement joins TRBV12-3 or TRBV12-4 to TRBJ2-5; 10 bases align to TRBD2. This receptor was taken from a man aged 50-75 years who received an inactivated influenza vaccine. Here the sequenced sample was PBMCs from blood, taken about 23 months after vaccination. CDR3 region: CASSGRTSGETQYF. CDR3 nucleotide sequence: TGTGCCAGCAGTGGACGGACTAGCGGAGAGACCCAGTACTTC.